The sequence of this TCR beta chain was determined in a study of blood T cell repertoires in COVID-19. Using immunoSEQ multiplex PCR, the repertoire was profiled, and TCRdb retains in-frame clones only, with some absent. The data contain about 130,000 clones, roughly 83% of them singletons. Trimming cost V 3 bases and J 4 bases, with 10 bases left between them. The CDR3 contains 13 residues. Germline V CDR1 and CDR2: SGHRS, YFSETQ. This chain connects TRBV5-1 to TRBJ1-1; D is uncertain. The TCR was taken from a woman older than 75 with acute or convalescent COVID-19. Input material: peripheral blood. CDR3 loop: CASSSMGGTEAFF. DNA of the CDR3: TGCGCCAGCAGCTCAATGGGAGGCACTGAAGCTTTCTTT. Combining the CDR3 with reference TRBV5-1 and TRBJ1-1 gives the whole variable domain KAGVTQTPRYLIKTRGQQVTLSCSPISGHRSVSWYQQTPGQGLQFLFEYFSETQRNKGNFPGRFSGRQFSNSRSEMNVSTLELGDSALYLCASSSMGGTEAFFGQGTRLTVV.